The 7 T cell receptor beta chains below all came from one sample that was sequenced in a study of cytomegalovirus exposure and HLA in healthy donors. PCR involved 60 Vbeta and 13 Jbeta primers. Assay used: immunoSEQ multiplex PCR; TCRdb lists only in-frame clones, some missing. Of approximately 120,000 clones in the sample, over 65% were seen once. The material sequenced was PBMCs. The receptor set was obtained from a man aged 50 to 59 in good health and CMV-seronegative.

The rearrangement uses TRBV18 and TRBJ1-2; no firm D call. The V end was cut by 0 bases, the J end by 0 bases, with 11 bases between. This CDR3 region has 16 residues. The germline CDR1 and CDR2 sequences are KGHSH and LQKENI. The chain's CDR3 is CASSPPNRAANYGYTF. The CDR3 DNA reads TGTGCCAGCTCACCACCGAACAGAGCAGCTAACTATGGCTACACCTTC.

The V gene is TRBV5-5, the J gene TRBJ1-1, with TRBD1 matching over 9 bases. Germline V gives CDR1 SGHKS, CDR2 YYEKEE (reference sequence). With V trimmed by 4 bases and J by 5 bases, 9 bases remained unmatched. The CDR3 has 15 amino acids. The CDR3 reads CASSPGTGKGTEAFF. The CDR3 DNA reads TGTGCCAGCAGCCCCGGGACAGGGAAAGGGACTGAAGCTTTCTTT.

This rearrangement joins TRBV7-9 to TRBJ2-7; D ambiguous. Germline V gene sequence: CDR1 SEHNR, CDR2 FQNEAQ (reference sequence). Trimming left V 5 bases short and J 1 base short, with 12 bases between. This CDR3 comprises 14 residues. CDR3 in DNA: TGTGCCAGCAGCCGTGACACGGATTCCTACGAGCAGTACGTC. The encoded protein is CASSRDTDSYEQYV.

The chain links TRBV19 to TRBJ2-1; TRBD2 aligns across 10 bases. The CDR3 is 15 amino acids. Losses at the gene ends were 4 bases for V and 0 bases for J; bases not matched to a gene: 0. Germline loops: CDR1 LNHDA, CDR2 SQIVND (reference sequence). The CDR3 bases are TGTGCCAGTAGTAAGCGGGGGGGCTCCTACAATGAGCAGTTCTTC. Translating it yields CASSKRGGSYNEQFF.

The genes are TRBV5-8 and TRBJ2-3; 9 bases match TRBD1. The CDR3 extends over 16 amino acids. Germline V gene lookup returns CDR1 SGHTS and CDR2 YDEGEE. V shed 4 bases, J shed 2 bases, and the junction held 8 bases outside the gene matches. As DNA, the CDR3 is TGTGCCAGCAGCCCGCCTCGGGACAGGGTCACAGATACGCAGTATTTT. Amino acids: CASSPPRDRVTDTQYF.

The chain employs TRBV5-1 and TRBJ2-1; 11 nucleotides line up with TRBD2. The CDR3 is 15 amino acids. The germline gives CDR1 SGHRS, CDR2 YFSETQ. The V and J ends lost 2 bases and 7 bases, in that order; junction bases with no gene match: 5. In nucleotides, the CDR3 is TGCGCCAGCAGCTTCCTAGCGGGGGGAAATAATGAGCAGTTCTTC. This sequence encodes CASSFLAGGNNEQFF.

This clone turned up a few times. The V and J genes are TRBV7-9 and TRBJ1-4; D not certain. This CDR3 is built from 14 residues. Germline V gene lookup returns CDR1 SEHNR and CDR2 FQNEAQ (reference sequence). V lost 2 bases to trimming and J lost 6 bases, with 10 bases between them. Written as DNA, the CDR3 is TGTGCCAGCAGCTTAATGGGAGAGGATGAAAAACTGTTTTTT. Translated: CASSLMGEDEKLFF.